The 17 T cell receptor beta chains listed next were all sequenced from one sample in a study of blood T cells in healthy people across ages. Then a second PCR, running roughly 7 to 11 cycles, was carried out with a sample-barcoded 5' primer and a J-beta primer mix. TCRdb recomputed calls from the 5' RACE reads with MiXCR, one row per CDR3 protein. The sample lists roughly 800,000 distinct CDR3 sequences, 20% to 30% occurring once. This sample also belongs to another study, concerning T cells of mothers and their children.

Sequencing used blood. The receptor set was obtained from a boy aged 5-17 years in good health.

The genes are TRBV7-8 and TRBJ1-1; the D gene is possibly TRBD1 (6 bases). The CDR3 loop spans 15 amino acids. V shed 0 bases and J shed 6 bases, with 14 bases lying between them. Germline lookup yields CDR1 SGHVS and CDR2 FQNEAQ. CDR3 amino acids: CASSLAPGGEPEAFF. The CDR3 nucleotides are TGTGCCAGCAGCTTAGCTCCGGGGGGCGAACCTGAAGCTTTCTTT.

The gene calls are TRBV3-1 and TRBJ1-1, with TRBD1 matching over 7 bases. The ends lost 1 base at V and 6 bases at J; junction bases unmatched: 2. The CDR3 loop spans 13 amino acids. The germline gives CDR1 LGHDT, CDR2 YNNKEL (reference sequence). The CDR3 loop is CASSQGTGAEAFF. CDR3 nucleotide sequence: TGTGCCAGCAGCCAAGGTACAGGGGCTGAAGCTTTCTTT.

This clonotype was observed a few times. The CDR3 protein is CASIPSVGGNYGYTF. The CDR3 coding sequence is TGCGCCAGCATCCCCTCGGTGGGGGGCAACTATGGCTACACCTTC. V and J are TRBV5-1 and TRBJ1-2; tentative D call: TRBD1 (6 bases). In germline, CDR1 is SGHRS, CDR2 YFSETQ. CDR3 length equals 15 residues. V was cut by 6 bases and J by 2 bases, with 17 bases left in between.

This rearrangement joins TRBV5-1 to TRBJ2-1; 13 bases fit TRBD2. The germline V gene encodes CDR1 SGHRS and CDR2 YFSETQ. The CDR3 contains 15 residues. After removal of 4 bases from V and 9 bases from J, the junction contained 7 bases not matched to a gene. The CDR3 region is CASSTTGTSGVEQFF. Here the CDR3 DNA reads TGCGCCAGCAGCACAACCGGGACTAGCGGGGTTGAGCAGTTCTTC.

This clonotype was recorded a few times. The chain employs TRBV12-3 or TRBV12-4 and TRBJ1-1; the D is unclear. Trimming shortened V by 7 bases and J by 0 bases, and 6 bases separated the two germline ends. CDR3 length: 12 amino acids. In DNA, the CDR3 is TGTGCCAGCACTCCTTTGAACACTGAAGCTTTCTTT. Translating it yields CASTPLNTEAFF.

This clonotype was counted only a few times. This chain joins TRBV9 and TRBJ1-1; 8 bases are shared with TRBD1. Germline V CDR1 and CDR2: SGDLS, YYNGEE. The CDR3 is 16 residues long. Trimming took 5 bases from V and 0 from J; bases not matched to a gene: 9. The CDR3 nucleotides are TGTGCCAGCAGGGGCCTAACAGGGGGGTTGAACACTGAAGCTTTCTTT. It is translated as CASRGLTGGLNTEAFF.

This clonotype came up a few times. The chain recombines TRBV4-1 with TRBJ2-7, with D possibly being TRBD1 or TRBD2 (5 bases each). V lost 0 bases, J lost 5 bases, and 23 bases lay in between. The CDR3 covers 18 residues. Per the germline V gene, CDR1 is MGHRA and CDR2 is YSYEKL. CDR3 protein: CASSQDRGGTTVGNEQYF. The CDR3, as DNA: TGCGCCAGCAGCCAAGACCGAGGTGGGACGACCGTAGGAAACGAGCAGTACTTC.

This clonotype was counted a few times. This chain links TRBV2 with TRBJ1-1; D may be TRBD1 (6 bases). Per germline, CDR1 SNHLY and CDR2 FYNNEI. The CDR3 is 14 residues long. Trimming shortened V by 6 bases and J by 2 bases, and 13 bases separated the two germline ends. The CDR3, as DNA: TGTGCCAGCAGGACCGGGACACCAAACACTGAAGCTTTCTTT. Its translation is CASRTGTPNTEAFF.

The chain combines TRBV7-3 with TRBJ2-1; 7 bases line up with TRBD1. Germline assignment: CDR1 SGHTA and CDR2 FQGTGA. J was trimmed by 2 bases and V by 3 bases; bases with no gene match: 7. This CDR3 spans 16 amino acids. This chain's CDR3 is CASSFTRDSPYNEQFF. CDR3 coding DNA: TGTGCCAGCAGCTTCACCCGGGACAGTCCCTACAATGAGCAGTTCTTC. Looking up the rest from reference TRBV7-3 and TRBJ2-1 gives the full variable domain: GAGVSQTPSNKVTEKGKYVELRCDPISGHTALYWYRQSLGQGPEFLIYFQGTGAADDSGLPNDRFFAVRPEGSVSTLKIQRTERGDSAVYLCASSFTRDSPYNEQFFGPGTRLTVL.

This clonotype was counted a few times. CDR3 nucleotide sequence: TGTGCCAGCAGCTTAAGACAGGGGGCTGGGGCCAACGTCCTGACTTTC. Residues: CASSLRQGAGANVLTF. The V gene is TRBV7-2, the J gene TRBJ2-6, with 9 bases matching TRBD1. CDR3 length: 16 amino acids. Germline CDR1 reads SGHTA; CDR2 reads FQGNSA. The ends lost 2 bases at V and 2 bases at J; junction bases unmatched: 1.

This clonotype was counted a few times. An end of the junction differs from the germline gene, which may be a read error. This rearrangement joins TRBV7-6 to TRBJ2-1; D remains unclear. Germline CDR1 SGHVS, CDR2 FNYEAQ. This CDR3 is 12 amino acids long. This chain's CDR3 is CASSHWDEIKYF. CDR3 in DNA: TGTGCCAGCAGCCATTGGGATGAAATCAAGTACTTC.

The chain recombines TRBV28 with TRBJ2-5, with 10 bases identical to TRBD2. V gave up 4 bases and J gave up 3 bases; unmatched junction bases: 2. CDR1 MDHEN and CDR2 SYDVKM come from the germline V gene. This CDR3 contains 14 residues. The CDR3 region is CASSSSGREETQYF. The CDR3 DNA sequence: TGTGCCAGCAGTTCTAGCGGGAGAGAAGAGACCCAGTACTTC. The full variable domain, completed using reference TRBV28 and TRBJ2-5, is DVKVTQSSRYLVKRTGEKVFLECVQDMDHENMFWYRQDPGLGLRLIYFSYDVKMKEKGDIPEGYSVSREKKERFSLILESASTNQTSMYLCASSSSGREETQYFGPGTRLLVL.

The chain is built from TRBV7-2 and TRBJ2-5; the D gene could be TRBD1 or TRBD2 (5 bases each). V was cut by 4 bases and J by 3 bases, with 15 bases left in between. The CDR3 loop spans 15 amino acids. Per the germline V gene, CDR1 is SGHTA and CDR2 is FQGNSA. The CDR3 sequence is CASSSLGGLEETQYF. The CDR3 bases are TGTGCCAGCAGCTCCCTTGGGGGTTTGGAAGAGACCCAGTACTTC.

This sequence joins TRBV7-3 and TRBJ1-1, with 10 bases fitting TRBD1. This CDR3 is 14 amino acids long. The V gene end was trimmed by 6 bases and the J gene end by 7 bases; junction bases not matched to a gene: 8. Germline V lookup: CDR1 SGHTA, CDR2 FQGTGA. CDR3 amino acids: CASRGTGAQSEAFF. For the CDR3, the DNA is TGTGCCAGCAGGGGGACAGGGGCCCAGAGTGAAGCTTTCTTT.

The CDR3 coding sequence is TGTGCCAGCAGCTTGGCCACACAGGGCCATGAGCAGTTCTTC. Its translation: CASSLATQGHEQFF. The chain combines TRBV5-6 with TRBJ2-7, with a weak D call TRBD1 (6 bases). The J call may be wrong; the DNA end is better matched by TRBJ2-1. CDR1 is SGHDT and CDR2 is YYEEEE in the germline V gene. This CDR3 contains 14 residues.

This clonotype was recorded a few times. V gene TRBV20-1 combines with J gene TRBJ2-7; D is uncertain. The V gene's germline CDR1 is DFQATT and CDR2 SNEGSKA (reference sequence). The CDR3 loop spans 12 amino acids. Deletions cut 4 bases from V and 9 bases from J, with 16 bases between. Here the CDR3 reads CSAIPGPGRQYF. The CDR3 region has the DNA TGCAGTGCTATTCCGGGTCCCGGGCGGCAGTACTTC.

CDR3 nucleotide sequence: TGTGCCATCAGGGATAGCGGGGGGAGTGCCTACGAGCAGTACTTC. This codes for CAIRDSGGSAYEQYF. This chain links TRBV10-3 with TRBJ2-7; 10 bases are a match to TRBD2. Trimming cost V 6 bases and J 2 bases; bases outside gene matches: 7. Germline-derived CDR1 and CDR2 are ENHRY and SYGVKD. This CDR3 comprises 15 residues.